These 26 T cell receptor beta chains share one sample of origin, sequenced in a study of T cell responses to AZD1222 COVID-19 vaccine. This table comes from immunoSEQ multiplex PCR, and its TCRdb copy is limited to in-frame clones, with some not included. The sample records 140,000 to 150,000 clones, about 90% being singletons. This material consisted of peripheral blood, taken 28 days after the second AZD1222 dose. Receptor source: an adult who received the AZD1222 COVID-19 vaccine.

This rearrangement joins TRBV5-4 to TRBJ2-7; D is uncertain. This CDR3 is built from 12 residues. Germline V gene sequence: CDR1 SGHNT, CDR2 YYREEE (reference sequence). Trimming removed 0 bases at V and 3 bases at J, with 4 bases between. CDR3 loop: CASSLGVYEQYF. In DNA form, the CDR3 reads TGTGCCAGCAGCTTGGGGGTCTACGAGCAGTACTTC.

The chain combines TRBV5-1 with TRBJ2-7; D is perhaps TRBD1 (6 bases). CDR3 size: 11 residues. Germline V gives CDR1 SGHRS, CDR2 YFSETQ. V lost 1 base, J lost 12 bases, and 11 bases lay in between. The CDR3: CASSLWGHVYF. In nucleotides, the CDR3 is TGCGCCAGCAGCTTGTGGGGACACGTGTACTTC.

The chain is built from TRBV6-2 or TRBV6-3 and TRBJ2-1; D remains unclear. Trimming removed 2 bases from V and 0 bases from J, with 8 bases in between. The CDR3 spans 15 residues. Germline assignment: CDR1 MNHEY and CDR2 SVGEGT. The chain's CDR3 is CASSYGASSYNEQFF. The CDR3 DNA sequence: TGTGCCAGCAGTTACGGCGCCAGCTCCTACAATGAGCAGTTCTTC.

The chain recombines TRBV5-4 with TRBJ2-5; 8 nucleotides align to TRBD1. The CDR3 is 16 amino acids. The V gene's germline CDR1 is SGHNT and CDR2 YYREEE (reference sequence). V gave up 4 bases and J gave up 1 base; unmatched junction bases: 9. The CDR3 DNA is TGTGCCAGCAGCCTTAGGACAGGGACCTCCCAAGAGACCCAGTACTTC. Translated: CASSLRTGTSQETQYF.

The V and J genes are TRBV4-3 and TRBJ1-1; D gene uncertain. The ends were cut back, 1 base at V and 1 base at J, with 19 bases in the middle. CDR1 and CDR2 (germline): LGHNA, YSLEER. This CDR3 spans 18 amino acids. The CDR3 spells CASSQVVGGPPPNTEAFF. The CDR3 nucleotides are TGCGCCAGCAGCCAAGTTGTAGGAGGACCTCCACCGAACACTGAAGCTTTCTTT.

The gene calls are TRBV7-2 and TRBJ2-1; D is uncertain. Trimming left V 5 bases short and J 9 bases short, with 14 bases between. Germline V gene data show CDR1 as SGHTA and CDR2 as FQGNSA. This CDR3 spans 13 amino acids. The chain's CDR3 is CASSPSRRFEQFF. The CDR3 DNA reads TGTGCCAGCAGCCCTAGTCGCCGCTTTGAGCAGTTCTTC.

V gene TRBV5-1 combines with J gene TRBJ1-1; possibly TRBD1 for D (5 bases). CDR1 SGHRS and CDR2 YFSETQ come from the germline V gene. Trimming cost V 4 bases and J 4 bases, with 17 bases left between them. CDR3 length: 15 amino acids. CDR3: CASSPIRWGGTEAFF. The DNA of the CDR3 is TGCGCCAGCAGCCCCATTCGGTGGGGGGGCACTGAAGCTTTCTTT.

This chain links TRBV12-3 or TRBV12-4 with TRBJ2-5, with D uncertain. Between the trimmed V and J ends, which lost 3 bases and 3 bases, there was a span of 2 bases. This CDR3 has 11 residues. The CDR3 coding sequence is TGTGCCAGCAGTTTGGAAGAGACCCAGTACTTC. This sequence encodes CASSLEETQYF.

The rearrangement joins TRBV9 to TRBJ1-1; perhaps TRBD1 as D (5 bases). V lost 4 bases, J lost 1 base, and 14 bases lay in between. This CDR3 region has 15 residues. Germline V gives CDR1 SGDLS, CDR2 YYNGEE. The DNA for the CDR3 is TGTGCCAGCAGCTCTAGAGGGGAGGGGAACACTGAAGCTTTCTTT. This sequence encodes CASSSRGEGNTEAFF.

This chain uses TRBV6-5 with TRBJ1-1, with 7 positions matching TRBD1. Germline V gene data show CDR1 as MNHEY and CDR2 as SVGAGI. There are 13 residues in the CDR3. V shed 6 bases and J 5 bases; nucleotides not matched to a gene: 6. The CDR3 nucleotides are TGTGCCAGCAGCGCCAGGGGGGGAACTGAAGCTTTCTTT. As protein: CASSARGGTEAFF.

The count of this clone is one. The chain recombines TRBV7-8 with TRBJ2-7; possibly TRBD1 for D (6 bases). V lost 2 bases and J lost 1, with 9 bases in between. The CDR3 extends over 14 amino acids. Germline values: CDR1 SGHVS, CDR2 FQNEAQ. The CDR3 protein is CASSLWDNSYEQYF. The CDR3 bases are TGTGCCAGCAGCTTATGGGACAATTCCTACGAGCAGTACTTC.

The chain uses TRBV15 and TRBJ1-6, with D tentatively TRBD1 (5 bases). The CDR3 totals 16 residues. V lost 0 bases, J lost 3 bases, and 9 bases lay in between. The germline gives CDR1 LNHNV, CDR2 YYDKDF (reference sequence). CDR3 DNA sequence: TGTGCCACCAGCAGAGATAGGGGCCGCTATAATTCACCCCTCCACTTT. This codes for CATSRDRGRYNSPLHF.

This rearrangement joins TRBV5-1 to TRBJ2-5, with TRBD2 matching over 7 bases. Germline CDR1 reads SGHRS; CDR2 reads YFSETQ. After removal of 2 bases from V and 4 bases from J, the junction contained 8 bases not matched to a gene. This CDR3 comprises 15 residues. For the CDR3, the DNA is TGCGCCAGCAGCTTTAGGACTAGTCGGCCAGAGACCCAGTACTTC. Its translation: CASSFRTSRPETQYF.

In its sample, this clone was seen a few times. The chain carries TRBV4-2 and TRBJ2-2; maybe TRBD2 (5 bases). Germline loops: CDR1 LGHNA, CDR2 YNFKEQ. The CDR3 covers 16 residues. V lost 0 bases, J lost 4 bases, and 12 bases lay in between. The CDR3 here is CASSQDEGLSTGELFF. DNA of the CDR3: TGTGCCAGCAGCCAAGACGAGGGCCTAAGCACCGGGGAGCTGTTTTTT.

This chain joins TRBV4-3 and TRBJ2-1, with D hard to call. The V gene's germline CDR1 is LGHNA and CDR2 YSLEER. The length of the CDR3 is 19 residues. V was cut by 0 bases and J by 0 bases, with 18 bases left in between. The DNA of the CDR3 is TGCGCCAGCAGCCAAGATGTAGCAGGATCTCCAAGCTCCTACAATGAGCAGTTCTTC. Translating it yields CASSQDVAGSPSSYNEQFF.

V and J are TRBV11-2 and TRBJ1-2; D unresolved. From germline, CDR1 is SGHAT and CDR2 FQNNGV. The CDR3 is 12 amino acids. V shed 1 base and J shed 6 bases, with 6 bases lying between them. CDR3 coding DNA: TGTGCCAGCAGCTTAGTGGTCGATGGCTACACCTTC. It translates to CASSLVVDGYTF.

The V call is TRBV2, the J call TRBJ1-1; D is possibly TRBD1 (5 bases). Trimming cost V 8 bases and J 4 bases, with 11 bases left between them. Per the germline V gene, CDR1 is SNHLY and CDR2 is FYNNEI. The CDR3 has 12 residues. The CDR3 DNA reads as TGTGCCAGCCGTGGGGGAATCACTGAAGCTTTCTTT. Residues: CASRGGITEAFF.

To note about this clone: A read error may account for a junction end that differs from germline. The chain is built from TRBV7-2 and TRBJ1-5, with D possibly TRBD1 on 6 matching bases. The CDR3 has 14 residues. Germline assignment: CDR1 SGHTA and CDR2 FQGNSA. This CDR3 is CASSPRGGKQPQHF. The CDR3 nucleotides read TGTGCCAGCAGCCCCCGCGGGGGCAAGCAGCCCCAGCATTTT.

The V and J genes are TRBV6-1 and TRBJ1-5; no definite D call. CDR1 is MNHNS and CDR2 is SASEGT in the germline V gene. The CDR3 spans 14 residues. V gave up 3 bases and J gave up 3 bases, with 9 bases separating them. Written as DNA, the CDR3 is TGTGCCAGCAGTGAGAACAGATCCAATCAGCCCCAGCATTTT. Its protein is CASSENRSNQPQHF.

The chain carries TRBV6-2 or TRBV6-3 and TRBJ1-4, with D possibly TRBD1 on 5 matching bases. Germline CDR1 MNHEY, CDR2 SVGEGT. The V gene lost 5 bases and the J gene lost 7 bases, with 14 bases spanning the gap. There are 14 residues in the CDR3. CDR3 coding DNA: TGTGCCAGCAGTCCGTCAGGCCAGGGTGAAAAACTGTTTTTT. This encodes CASSPSGQGEKLFF.

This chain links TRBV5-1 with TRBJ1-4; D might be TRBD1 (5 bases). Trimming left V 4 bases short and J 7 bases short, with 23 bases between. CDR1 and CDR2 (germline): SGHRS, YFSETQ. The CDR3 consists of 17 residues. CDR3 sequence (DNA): TGCGCCAGCAGCCCCAAGGTTAAGCCCTCGGGGGGTGAAAAACTGTTTTTT. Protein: CASSPKVKPSGGEKLFF.

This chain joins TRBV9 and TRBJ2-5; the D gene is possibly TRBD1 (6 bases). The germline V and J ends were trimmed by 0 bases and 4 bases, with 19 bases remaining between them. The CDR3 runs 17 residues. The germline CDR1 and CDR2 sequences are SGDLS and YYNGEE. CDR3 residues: CASSVGQVTTRGETQYF. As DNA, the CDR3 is TGTGCCAGCAGCGTAGGGCAGGTAACCACCAGGGGAGAGACCCAGTACTTC. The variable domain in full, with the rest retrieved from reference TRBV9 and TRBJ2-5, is DSGVTQTPKHLITATGQRVTLRCSPRSGDLSVYWYQQSLDQGLQFLIQYYNGEERAKGNILERFSAQQFPDLHSELNLSSLELGDSALYFCASSVGQVTTRGETQYFGPGTRLLVL.

This chain's CDR3 is CASSYSWVSPQHF. CDR3 bases: TGTGCCAGCAGTTACTCGTGGGTTTCGCCCCAGCATTTT. The chain has TRBV6-5 and TRBJ1-5; unclear D gene. The CDR3 is 13 amino acids. With 0 bases removed from V and 9 bases from J, the gap between germline ends came to 9 bases. Germline CDR1 reads MNHEY; CDR2 reads SVGAGI.

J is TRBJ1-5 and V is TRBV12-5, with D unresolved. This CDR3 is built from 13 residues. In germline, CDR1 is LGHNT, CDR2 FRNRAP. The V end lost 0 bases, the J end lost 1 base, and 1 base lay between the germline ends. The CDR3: CASGLVSNQPQHF. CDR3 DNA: TGTGCTAGTGGTTTGGTAAGCAATCAGCCCCAGCATTTT.

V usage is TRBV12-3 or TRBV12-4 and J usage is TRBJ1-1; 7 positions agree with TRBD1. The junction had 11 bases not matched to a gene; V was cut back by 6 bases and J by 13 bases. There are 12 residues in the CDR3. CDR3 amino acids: CASSRDSLSVFF. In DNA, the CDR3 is TGTGCCAGCAGCCGGGACAGTCTGTCGGTTTTCTTT.

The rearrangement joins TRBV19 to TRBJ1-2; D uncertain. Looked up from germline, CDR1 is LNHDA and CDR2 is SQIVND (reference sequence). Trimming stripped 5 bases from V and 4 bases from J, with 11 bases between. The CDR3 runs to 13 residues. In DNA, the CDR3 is TGTGCCAGTAGTCTCAGCGATTCCTATGGCTACACCTTC. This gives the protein CASSLSDSYGYTF.